This record looks at one TCR beta chain sequence and its context. Its cognate antigen is unknown. At one end, the junction sequence differs from germline, possibly due to a read error. These data are taken from a study of CD8+CD57+ T cells in acquired aplastic anemia. Study background: Roughly 3.2 ug was the average amount of DNA from sorted CD4+ and CD8+ cells. Around 11 million reads, on average, were obtained for CD4+ cells from healthy donors.

Per germline, CDR1 SGHTA and CDR2 FQGTGA. The CDR3 spans 14 residues. Using genomic DNA as the template, TCR beta VDJ and CDR3 profiling was carried out. TCRdb itself ran the reads through MiXCR, one entry per CDR3 protein. Of roughly 420,000 distinct CDR3 sequences in the sample, around 68% are singletons; the top ten hold approximately 4%. Findings of the study overall: Controls and patients did not differ significantly in CD8+ Simpson's diversity.

This TCR derives from a human donor in good health, serving as a control. The J gene is TRBJ2-7, the V gene TRBV7-3; D gene uncertain. The sequencing sample was made of sorted CD4+, CD8+, or CD8+CD57+ T cells (not recorded which) from PBMCs. The CDR3, as DNA: TGTGCCAGCAGCGTGTCGGCGCTAGTCTACAAGCAGTACTTC. This translates into CASSVSALVYKQYF.